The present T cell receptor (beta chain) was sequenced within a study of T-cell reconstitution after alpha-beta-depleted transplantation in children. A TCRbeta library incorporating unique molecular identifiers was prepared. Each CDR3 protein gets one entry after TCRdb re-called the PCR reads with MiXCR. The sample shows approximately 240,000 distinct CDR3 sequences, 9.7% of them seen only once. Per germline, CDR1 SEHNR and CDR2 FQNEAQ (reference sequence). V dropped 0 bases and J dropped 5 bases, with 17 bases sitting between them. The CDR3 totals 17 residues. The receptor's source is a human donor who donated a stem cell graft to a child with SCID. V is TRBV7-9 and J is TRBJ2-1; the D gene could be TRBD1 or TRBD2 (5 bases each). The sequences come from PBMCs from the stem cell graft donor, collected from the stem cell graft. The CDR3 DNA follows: TGTGCCAGCAGCTTAGCGCCGGGAACAGGCCCAAACAATGAGCAGTTCTTC. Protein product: CASSLAPGTGPNNEQFF.